Given below is one TCR beta chain in context. This entry is derived from a study of CD8 T cells in Susac syndrome. Study in general: Patients with Susac syndrome, at blood draw, were therapy-naive, on corticosteroids, or on intravenous immunoglobulin alone.

With random hexamers, roughly 0.45 to 1 ug RNA was reverse transcribed. Via MiXCR, TCRdb re-called the immunoSEQ multiplex PCR reads, giving one row per CDR3 protein. This table holds 50,000 to 55,000 distinct CDR3 sequences, over 90% found once. The study sequenced TCR beta in blood CD8+ and CD4+ T cells. The germline V gene has CDR1 MNHEY and CDR2 SVGAGI. The CDR3 has 18 residues. V lost 0 bases and J lost 0; bases outside the gene matches: 7. The clonotype originates from a human donor with Susac syndrome. Sequences were obtained from CD8+ T cells from PBMCs. The chain recombines TRBV6-5 with TRBJ2-5, with 10 bases lining up with TRBD2. Written as DNA, the CDR3 is TGTGCCAGCAGTTACTCTGAGACTAGCGGGTTTTACCAAGAGACCCAGTACTTC. Translated: CASSYSETSGFYQETQYF.